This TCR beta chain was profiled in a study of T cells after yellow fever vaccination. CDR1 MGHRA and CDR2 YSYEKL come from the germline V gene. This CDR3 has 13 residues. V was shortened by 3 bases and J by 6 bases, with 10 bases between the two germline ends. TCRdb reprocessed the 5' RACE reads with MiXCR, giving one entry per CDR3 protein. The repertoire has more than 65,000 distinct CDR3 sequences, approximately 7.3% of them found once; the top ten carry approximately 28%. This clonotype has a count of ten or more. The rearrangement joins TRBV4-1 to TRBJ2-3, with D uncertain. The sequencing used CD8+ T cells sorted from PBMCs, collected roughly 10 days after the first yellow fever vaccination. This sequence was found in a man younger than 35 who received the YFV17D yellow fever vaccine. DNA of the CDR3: TGCGCCAGCAGCCACCCTAGGTGGGATACGCAGTATTTT. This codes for CASSHPRWDTQYF.